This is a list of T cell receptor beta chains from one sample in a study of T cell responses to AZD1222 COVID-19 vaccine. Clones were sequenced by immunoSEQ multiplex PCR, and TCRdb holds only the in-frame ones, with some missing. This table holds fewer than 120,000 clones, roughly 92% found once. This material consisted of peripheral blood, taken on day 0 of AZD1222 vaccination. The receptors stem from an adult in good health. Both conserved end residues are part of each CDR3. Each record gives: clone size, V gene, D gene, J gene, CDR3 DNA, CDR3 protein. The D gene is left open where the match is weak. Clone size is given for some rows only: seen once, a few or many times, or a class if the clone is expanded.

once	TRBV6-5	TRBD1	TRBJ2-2	TGTGCCAGCAGTTACTCGACAGGGTATGGGGAGCTGTTTTTT	CASSYSTGYGELFF
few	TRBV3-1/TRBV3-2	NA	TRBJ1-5	TGTGCCAGCAGCCAAGTGGGGGGGGTTCAGCCCCAGCATTTT	CASSQVGGVQPQHF
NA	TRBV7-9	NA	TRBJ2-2	TGTGCCAGCAGCTTAGCCCGGGCAAGCACCGGGGAGCTGTTTTTT	CASSLARASTGELFF
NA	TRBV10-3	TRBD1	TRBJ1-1	TGTGCCATCAGTGGGGACAGGGGGAACACTGAAGCTTTCTTT	CAISGDRGNTEAFF
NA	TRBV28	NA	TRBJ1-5	TGTGCCAGCAGTTTCTCAGGGATTAATAGTCAGCCCCAGCATTTT	CASSFSGINSQPQHF
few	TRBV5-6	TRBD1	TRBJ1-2	TGTGCCAGCAGCTTGTACAGGGGCAGTAACTATGGCTACACCTTC	CASSLYRGSNYGYTF
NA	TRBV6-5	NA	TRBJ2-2	TGTGCCAGCAGTTACAGCGGGCCTTACACCGGGGAGCTGTTTTTT	CASSYSGPYTGELFF
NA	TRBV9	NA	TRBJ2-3	TGTGCCAGCAGCACCTGGGGTGGGGGTATCACCACAGATACGCAGTATTTT	CASSTWGGGITTDTQYF
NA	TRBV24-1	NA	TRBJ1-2	TGTGCCACCAGTGATTCCTCGGACGGGCCCCTATCGGGTGGCTACACCTTC	CATSDSSDGPLSGGYTF
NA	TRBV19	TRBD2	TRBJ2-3	TGTGCCAGTAACTCAGCGGGGCGGCCCCCAGATACGCAGTATTTT	CASNSAGRPPDTQYF
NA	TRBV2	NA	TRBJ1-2	TGTGCCAGCAGTGAGGAGATAAACTATGGCTACACCTTC	CASSEEINYGYTF
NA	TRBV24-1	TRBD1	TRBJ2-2	TGTGCCGCCAACAGGGGGAACACCGGGGAGCTGTTTTTT	CAANRGNTGELFF
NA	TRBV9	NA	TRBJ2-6	TGTGCCAGCAGCGTCGCACGGGCCTGGGGGGCCAACGTCCTGACTTTC	CASSVARAWGANVLTF
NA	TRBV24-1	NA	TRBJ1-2	TGTGCCACCAGTGACCCTAGTAAGGGCTATGGCTACACCTTC	CATSDPSKGYGYTF
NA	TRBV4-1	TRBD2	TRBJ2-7	TGCGCCAGCAGCCAAGAAGCCCTAGCGGGCTTCTACGAGCAGTACTTC	CASSQEALAGFYEQYF
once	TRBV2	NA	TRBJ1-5	TGTGCCAGCAGTGAAAGGGGTCTAGCCCAGCATTTT	CASSERGLAQHF
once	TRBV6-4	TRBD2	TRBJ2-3	TGTGCCAGCAGTCCTGGGGTAGCGGGATTTACAGATACGCAGTATTTT	CASSPGVAGFTDTQYF
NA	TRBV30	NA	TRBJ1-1	TGTGCCTGGAGGAACCACAGAGAGAACACTGAAGCTTTCTTT	CAWRNHRENTEAFF
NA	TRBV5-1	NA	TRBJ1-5	TGCGCCAGCAGCGTGGGAACAGGGCAAGGACAGCCCCAGCATTTT	CASSVGTGQGQPQHF
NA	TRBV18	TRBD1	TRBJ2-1	TGTGCCAGCTCACCAGGGACAGGGTCAAATGAGCAGTTCTTC	CASSPGTGSNEQFF
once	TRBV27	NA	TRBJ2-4	TGTGCCAGCAGTCAAAGGACGGAGAAAAACATTCAGTACTTC	CASSQRTEKNIQYF
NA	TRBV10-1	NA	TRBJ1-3	TGCGCCAGCGGGGATAACACCATATATTTT	CASGDNTIYF
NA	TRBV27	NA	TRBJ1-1	TGTGCCAGCAGTTTCCCACCAGGGTACACTGAAGCTTTCTTT	CASSFPPGYTEAFF
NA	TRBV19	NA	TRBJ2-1	TGTGCCAGTAGTATAGATCTCGTTTCTAGATCCAATGAGCAGTTCTTC	CASSIDLVSRSNEQFF
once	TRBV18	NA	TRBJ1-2	TGTGCCAGCTCACCACCGCAGATCACAAGGGGCTATGGCTACACCTTC	CASSPPQITRGYGYTF